This T cell receptor beta chain was profiled in a study of T cell repertoires in cytomegalovirus infection. TCRdb re-analysed the reads in MiXCR, keeping a single row per CDR3 protein. The table lists tens of thousands of distinct CDR3 sequences, about a fifth of them singletons. This clonotype was recorded a few times. Its antigen remains unknown. Trimming removed 5 bases from V and 0 bases from J; junction bases left unmatched: 22. This CDR3 contains 22 residues. The germline CDR1 and CDR2 sequences are SGHTA and FQGNSA. The specimen was CD8+ T cells from cultured PBMCs, collected from culture after CMV antigen stimulation. The clonotype comes from a human donor in good health (CMV status not recorded). Some clones in this sample may be carry-over from other donors' samples. This chain joins TRBV7-2 and TRBJ2-1; 10 nucleotides agree with TRBD1. CDR3 protein: CASSLGTGALWVAGGSYNEQFF. The CDR3 coding sequence is TGTGCCAGCAGCCTAGGGACAGGGGCCCTATGGGTGGCGGGAGGCTCCTACAATGAGCAGTTCTTC.